The 5 T cell receptor beta chains below were found in one sample sequenced in a study of beta chain features in type 1 diabetes. Expressed TCRB transcripts were sequenced because the isolated RNA had all been reverse transcribed beforehand. Using immunoSEQ multiplex PCR, the repertoire was profiled, and TCRdb retains in-frame clones only, with some absent. The sample lists 970,000 or so clones, 17% occurring once. The sequenced sample was naive CD4+ T cells from blood. Receptors were obtained from a woman younger than 35 in good health.

This clone was recorded a few times. V usage is TRBV28 and J usage is TRBJ2-2, with D perhaps TRBD1 or TRBD2 (5 bases each). Trimming removed 7 bases from V and 2 bases from J, with 11 bases in between. The CDR3 totals 14 residues. Germline loops: CDR1 MDHEN, CDR2 SYDVKM. The CDR3: CASIGAANTGELFF. As DNA, the CDR3 is TGTGCCAGCATCGGGGCGGCCAACACCGGGGAGCTGTTTTTT.

This clone has just a few counts. This chain uses TRBV7-2 with TRBJ2-3; possible D gene TRBD1, 6 bases. CDR1 is SGHTA, CDR2 FQGNSA, per germline. The CDR3 covers 13 residues. Trimming took 5 bases from V and 5 from J, leaving 11 bases between them. The CDR3 protein is CASSTSQGDTQYF. The CDR3 DNA follows: TGTGCCAGCAGCACTTCACAGGGAGATACGCAGTATTTT.

This clone has only a few counts. The rearrangement links TRBV6-5 to TRBJ1-1; no reliable D call. Trimming stripped 7 bases from V and 1 base from J, with 10 bases between. Germline CDR1 and CDR2: MNHEY and SVGAGI. The CDR3 spans 13 residues. The CDR3 is CASTPSWNTEAFF. CDR3 nucleotides: TGTGCCAGCACCCCCTCCTGGAACACTGAAGCTTTCTTT.

This clone was found a few times. V is TRBV6-6 and J is TRBJ2-5; TRBD1 agrees at 7 bases. CDR1 and CDR2 (germline): MNHNY, SVGAGI (reference sequence). The CDR3 spans 13 residues. Trimming cost V 6 bases and J 3 bases; bases outside gene matches: 4. The CDR3 is CASSGQAKETQYF. In nucleotides, the CDR3 is TGTGCCAGCAGCGGACAGGCCAAAGAGACCCAGTACTTC.

The chain links TRBV20-1 to TRBJ2-1; a weak D match, TRBD2 (6 bases). Per germline, CDR1 DFQATT and CDR2 SNEGSKA (reference sequence). The CDR3 is 11 residues long. V shed 4 bases and J shed 7 bases, with 8 bases lying between them. CDR3 in DNA: TGCAGTGCTACTGGGAGGAATGAGCAGTTCTTC. It yields the protein CSATGRNEQFF.